The sequence of this TCR beta chain was determined in a study of blood T cells in healthy people across ages. Caucasian individuals from Russia who were healthy and aged roughly 6 to 95 acted as donors. Per sample, extraction of total RNA gave at least 5 micrograms in every case. Alongside a J-beta primer mix, a sample-barcoded 5' primer served in a second PCR lasting about 6 to 12 cycles. TCRdb reprocessed the 5' RACE reads with MiXCR, giving one entry per CDR3 protein. The repertoire holds 1.5 million to 2 million distinct CDR3 sequences, with 28% as singletons. This CDR3 has 14 residues. Germline V gene sequence: CDR1 MNHNS, CDR2 SASEGT. V trimming: 11 bases; J trimming: 1 base; junction bases outside the gene matches: 8.

The rearrangement joins TRBV6-1 to TRBJ2-5; 9 positions match TRBD2. Sequencing was carried out using blood. This sequence was found in a woman aged 30 to 39 in good health. CDR3 sequence (DNA): TGTGCCGGTTCTGGGCGGGAGGGCCAAGAGACCCAGTACTTC. Its protein product is CAGSGREGQETQYF.